This TCR beta chain was recovered during a study of blood T cell repertoires in COVID-19. Study-wide background: Acute-phase and convalescent COVID-19 samples originated in the United States, Italy and Spain. The cDNA or gDNA used as material had been derived from T cells, B-cell-depleted T cells, or PBMCs.

Germline V gene lookup returns CDR1 SQVTM and CDR2 ANQGSEA. The CDR3 covers 13 residues. The J segment lost 3 bases and the V segment lost 7 bases, leaving 8 bases of the junction unmatched. The authors' processing: Amplification from reference gene primers served as the basis for estimated nucleated cell counts. Profiling relied on immunoSEQ multiplex PCR, and the TCRdb table lists in-frame clones only, not all of them. For V, J and clone size, that table is used; D and trimming come from the DNA. Here the sample spans about 280,000 clones, 80% to 90% being singletons. This TCR derives from a woman aged 70-85 years with acute or convalescent COVID-19. The chain combines TRBV29-1 with TRBJ1-2, with TRBD1 matching 7 bases. Sequenced: peripheral blood. CDR3 in DNA: TGCAGCGCCCAGGACAGGAGGGACTATGGCTACACCTTC. Translating it yields CSAQDRRDYGYTF.